This paragraph covers one T cell receptor (beta chain) sequence. The sample comes from a study of cytomegalovirus exposure and HLA in healthy donors. Sequencing was performed with immunoSEQ multiplex PCR; in TCRdb, only in-frame clones are kept and a portion is missing. The repertoire holds 150,000 to 200,000 clones, with roughly 85% as singletons. The CDR3 is made up of 17 amino acids. The germline V gene encodes CDR1 SGDLS and CDR2 YYNGEE. V lost 4 bases to trimming and J lost 0 bases, with 17 bases between them. This chain connects TRBV9 to TRBJ1-3; D gene ambiguous. The sequence came from a man aged 18 to 29 in good health and CMV-seropositive. The specimen sequenced was PBMCs. Written as DNA, the CDR3 is TGTGCCAGCAGCCCCCAAGGGAGGGAGCCCTCTGGAAACACCATATATTTT. Its protein is CASSPQGREPSGNTIYF.